One and the same sample provided the 3 T cell receptor beta chains below, sequenced in a study of OX40 agonist ivuxolimab in advanced cancers. Clones were sequenced by immunoSEQ multiplex PCR, and TCRdb holds only the in-frame ones, with some missing. This sample has about 74,000 clones, with roughly 88% found just once. The specimen was CD4+ or CD8+ T cells sorted from blood, collected in a trial of the OX40 agonist ivuxolimab. These receptors were taken from an adult with an advanced solid tumor such as melanoma, head and neck, liver or kidney cancer.

The gene calls are TRBV27 and TRBJ2-5, with 15 bases fitting TRBD2. Trimming at V came to 4 bases and at J to 9 bases, leaving 3 bases not matched to a gene. Germline V lookup: CDR1 MNHEY, CDR2 SMNVEV (reference sequence). The CDR3 contains 14 residues. The CDR3: CASSSGLAGGPQYF. The CDR3 nucleotides read TGTGCCAGCAGTTCGGGACTAGCGGGAGGTCCCCAGTACTTC.

The chain is built from TRBV9 and TRBJ1-3; D might be TRBD1 (6 bases). There are 16 residues in the CDR3. Germline V lookup: CDR1 SGDLS, CDR2 YYNGEE. With 4 bases removed from V and 4 bases from J, the gap between germline ends came to 18 bases. The CDR3 here is CASSPSVGGSGNTIYF. DNA for the CDR3: TGTGCCAGCAGCCCCTCAGTTGGGGGCTCGGGAAACACCATATATTTT.

This chain joins TRBV2 and TRBJ1-1, with 9 bases aligning to TRBD1. The V and J ends lost 4 bases and 4 bases, in that order; junction bases with no gene match: 7. This CDR3 region has 15 residues. Per germline, CDR1 SNHLY and CDR2 FYNNEI. The CDR3 bases are TGTGCCAGCAGTGCCGGGACAGGGCAGGGCACTGAAGCTTTCTTT. It codes for CASSAGTGQGTEAFF.